The T cell receptor (beta chain) described here comes from a study of blood T cell repertoires in COVID-19. Looking at the study overall: Specimens from acute and convalescent COVID-19 originated in the United States, Italy and Spain. T cells, B-cell-depleted T cells, or PBMCs provided the cDNA or gDNA that served as material.

The ends were cut back, 0 bases at V and 3 bases at J, with 13 bases in the middle. The CDR3 has 15 amino acids. Germline V CDR1 and CDR2: SGDLS, YYNGEE. Original handling: Using reference gene primer amplification, nucleated cell counts were estimated. Repertoires were generated with immunoSEQ multiplex PCR, while TCRdb's copy carries only in-frame clones and drops some. The V and J calls and the clone size are those of that table, but D and trimming were determined from the DNA. The repertoire consists of around 250,000 clones, with about 83% occurring once and the leading ten covering about 12%. The chain combines TRBV9 with TRBJ2-7; possible D gene TRBD2, 5 bases. This receptor was taken from a man of 80 years or more with acute or convalescent COVID-19. The specimen was peripheral blood. CDR3 sequence (DNA): TGTGCCAGCAGCGTAGAAGTAGGCCGGGGCTACGAGCAGTACTTC. Its translation is CASSVEVGRGYEQYF. Full variable domain (outside the CDR3, taken from reference TRBV9 and TRBJ2-7): DSGVTQTPKHLITATGQRVTLRCSPRSGDLSVYWYQQSLDQGLQFLIQYYNGEERAKGNILERFSAQQFPDLHSELNLSSLELGDSALYFCASSVEVGRGYEQYFGPGTRLTVT.